The 13 T cell receptor beta chains listed next were all sequenced from one sample in a study of PD-L1 blockade in urothelial cancer. Clones were sequenced by immunoSEQ multiplex PCR, and TCRdb holds only the in-frame ones, with some missing. The repertoire consists of roughly 52,000 clones, with more than 75% occurring once and the leading ten covering over 1%. The time point is: pretreatment peripheral blood. Sequenced here: PBMCs, sampled around atezolizumab (anti-PD-L1) treatment. These receptors came from a man aged 45-60 years with urothelial cancer.

The chain is built from TRBV6-5 and TRBJ1-2, with 7 positions matching TRBD1. Germline CDR1 and CDR2: MNHEY and SVGAGI. CDR3 size: 13 residues. The V segment lost 3 bases and the J segment 8 bases; nucleotides outside the gene matches: 6. In DNA form, the CDR3 reads TGTGCCAGCAGTTATCTTCAGGGGGAAGGCTACACCTTC. It translates to CASSYLQGEGYTF.

V gene TRBV4-1 combines with J gene TRBJ1-4; D is unclear. V was pared by 3 bases and J by 8 bases, with 7 bases between. The CDR3 is 12 residues long. Germline V gene sequence: CDR1 MGHRA, CDR2 YSYEKL. The CDR3 DNA follows: TGCGCCAGCAGCCAGCACAAGGAAAAACTGTTTTTT. Its translation: CASSQHKEKLFF.

The genes are TRBV7-9 and TRBJ1-1; D gene ambiguous. V lost 6 bases to trimming and J lost 1 base, with 12 bases between them. The CDR3 sequence is 14 residues long. CDR1 SEHNR and CDR2 FQNEAQ come from the germline V gene (reference sequence). The CDR3 region has the DNA TGTGCCAGCAGATTTTTGACTGAGAACACTGAAGCTTTCTTT. It is translated as CASRFLTENTEAFF. Together with reference TRBV7-9 and TRBJ1-1, the CDR3 gives the full variable domain: DTGVSQNPRHKITKRGQNVTFRCDPISEHNRLYWYRQTLGQGPEFLTYFQNEAQLEKSRLLSDRFSAERPKGSFSTLEIQRTEQGDSAMYLCASRFLTENTEAFFGQGTRLTVV.

The V call is TRBV7-2, the J call TRBJ2-5, with 13 bases that match TRBD2. The CDR3 consists of 15 residues. Per germline, CDR1 SGHTA and CDR2 FQGNSA. V lost 3 bases to trimming and J lost 6 bases; unmatched junction nucleotides: 4. This CDR3 reads CASSFGLAGAQTQYF. The CDR3, as DNA: TGTGCCAGCAGCTTCGGACTAGCGGGGGCCCAGACCCAGTACTTC.

The chain is built from TRBV5-8 and TRBJ2-6, with a tentative D call TRBD2 (5 bases). The ends were cut back, 4 bases at V and 3 bases at J, with 8 bases in the middle. Germline V gene sequence: CDR1 SGHTS, CDR2 YDEGEE. This CDR3 has 14 amino acids. The CDR3 loop is CASSREHGANVLTF. The CDR3 DNA sequence: TGTGCCAGCAGCAGGGAGCATGGGGCCAACGTCCTGACTTTC.

This CDR3 is CASSLSTGLNGELFF. The CDR3 nucleotides read TGTGCCAGCAGCCTATCGACAGGGTTGAACGGGGAGCTGTTTTTT. The rearrangement joins TRBV7-2 to TRBJ2-2; 7 bases align to TRBD1. CDR1 is SGHTA, CDR2 FQGNSA, per germline. V gave up 5 bases and J gave up 7 bases; unmatched junction bases: 10. The CDR3 covers 15 residues.

V gene TRBV30 combines with J gene TRBJ2-3; weak D call: TRBD1 (6 bases). The germline gives CDR1 GTSNPN, CDR2 SVGIG (reference sequence). V was shortened by 4 bases and J by 0 bases, with 11 bases between the two germline ends. This CDR3 is 14 amino acids long. CDR3 nucleotide sequence: TGTGCCTGGAATACAGGGCTTAGCACAGATACGCAGTATTTT. This encodes CAWNTGLSTDTQYF.

V gene TRBV19 combines with J gene TRBJ2-7; possibly TRBD2 for D (6 bases). Germline V CDR1 and CDR2: LNHDA, SQIVND (reference sequence). Trimming removed 6 bases from V and 1 base from J, with 16 bases in between. The CDR3 runs 15 residues. DNA for the CDR3: TGTGCCAGTAGGACTCGGGACTCAACATCCTACGAGCAGTACTTC. Translation: CASRTRDSTSYEQYF. Full variable domain (remainder filled in from reference TRBV19 and TRBJ2-7): DGGITQSPKYLFRKEGQNVTLSCEQNLNHDAMYWYRQDPGQGLRLIYYSQIVNDFQKGDIAEGYSVSREKKESFPLTVTSAQKNPTAFYLCASRTRDSTSYEQYFGPGTRLTVT.

In this sample, this clone turned up a few times. The chain links TRBV7-9 to TRBJ2-7; D not certain. This CDR3 comprises 12 residues. Germline CDR1 and CDR2: SEHNR and FQNEAQ (reference sequence). Trimming took 5 bases from V and 6 from J, leaving 11 bases between them. The CDR3 loop reads CASSPLFGEQYF. CDR3 nucleotides: TGTGCCAGCAGCCCCTTATTCGGCGAGCAGTACTTC.

This chain uses TRBV4-3 with TRBJ2-6; 9 nucleotides line up with TRBD1. CDR3 length equals 18 residues. Germline V gives CDR1 LGHNA, CDR2 YSLEER. Trimming took 0 bases from V and 0 from J; bases not matched to a gene: 3. Written as DNA, the CDR3 is TGCGCCAGCAGCCAAGACCCGGGACAGGGCTCTGGGGCCAACGTCCTGACTTTC. Its protein product is CASSQDPGQGSGANVLTF.

This chain links TRBV15 with TRBJ2-4; the match to TRBD1 covers 8 bases. There are 17 residues in the CDR3. CDR1 is LNHNV, CDR2 YYDKDF, per germline (reference sequence). V gave up 4 bases and J gave up 0 bases; unmatched junction bases: 8. CDR3 residues: CATSIVNRGLAKNIQYF. DNA of the CDR3: TGTGCCACCAGCATAGTCAACAGGGGGTTAGCCAAAAACATTCAGTACTTC.

This chain joins TRBV7-2 and TRBJ2-6; D remains unclear. There are 14 residues in the CDR3. The ends were cut back, 2 bases at V and 3 bases at J, with 5 bases in the middle. Germline CDR1 reads SGHTA; CDR2 reads FQGNSA. CDR3 in amino acids: CASSLSDGANVLTF. In DNA, the CDR3 is TGTGCCAGCAGCTTATCAGATGGGGCCAACGTCCTGACTTTC.

CDR3 in amino acids: CATTRDRDTTGYGYTF. The CDR3 DNA is TGTGCCACCACCCGGGACAGGGACACAACGGGCTATGGCTACACCTTC. V gene TRBV19 combines with J gene TRBJ1-2, with 9 bases aligning to TRBD1. Germline loops: CDR1 LNHDA, CDR2 SQIVND (reference sequence). This CDR3 contains 16 residues. V was pared by 10 bases and J by 4 bases, with 16 bases of the junction left unmatched.